This T cell receptor (beta chain) was found in a study of shared clonotypes between healthy human individuals. Overall study context: Three CD4 naive, three CD4 memory, two CD8 naive and one CD8 memory plate were used per donor.

The ends were cut back, 0 bases at V and 2 bases at J, with 9 bases in the middle. There are 14 residues in the CDR3. Germline values: CDR1 SGDLS, CDR2 YYNGEE. This table comes from immunoSEQ multiplex PCR, and its TCRdb copy is limited to in-frame clones, with some not included. The sample carries around 1.6 million clones, 98% recorded once. As for this clone: This CDR3 is also generated by other DNA sequences in the sample.

The TCR comes from a man aged 25-40 years in good health. V gene TRBV9 combines with J gene TRBJ2-7; no reliable D call. Sequencing was carried out using naive CD4+ T cells sorted from blood. Indicated subset: CD45RA+ positively selected. In DNA, the CDR3 is TGTGCCAGCAGCGTAGCTGGCGGCACCTACGAGCAGTACTTC. It is translated as CASSVAGGTYEQYF.